This T cell receptor (beta chain) appears in the sequencing data of a study of T cell repertoires in cytomegalovirus infection. At the level of the study: Recently identified HLA-C-restricted CMV epitopes and well-studied HLA-B-restricted CMV epitopes were used by the study. CMV infection and matching HLA type were both indicated by public TCR beta signatures. Study observations and caveats: Clonotype analysis showed dominance of the ex vivo response by HLA-C-restricted CMV-specific TCR beta clonotypes. Summed frequency of public TCR beta families distinguished CMV carriers with the relevant HLA.

For this clonotype: The antigen is unknown.

Deletions cut 4 bases from V and 5 bases from J, with 9 bases between. CDR3 size: 12 residues. Germline-derived CDR1 and CDR2 are SEHNR and FQNEAQ (reference sequence). One entry per CDR3 protein, called by TCRdb with MiXCR from the reads. This sample has around 710,000 distinct CDR3 sequences, with under 35% found just once. Material: cultured CD8+ T cells from PBMCs, obtained from culture after CMV antigen stimulation. This rearrangement joins TRBV7-9 to TRBJ2-7; a weak D match, TRBD2 (5 bases). The receptor was derived from a human donor in good health (CMV status not recorded). Some clones in this sample may be carry-over from other donors' samples. The CDR3, as DNA: TGTGCCAGCAGCTCCGGGATTGACGAGCAGTACTTC. Amino acids: CASSSGIDEQYF.